Listed below are T cell receptor beta chains from one sample, sequenced in a study of blood T cell repertoires in COVID-19. Assay used: immunoSEQ multiplex PCR; TCRdb lists only in-frame clones, some missing. The sample yields 35,000 to 50,000 clones, approximately 86% seen once. Sequenced sample: peripheral blood. The receptors stem from a man between 65 and 85 years old with acute or convalescent COVID-19. CDR3s include the opening cysteine and the closing phenylalanine or tryptophan. D genes are given only for firm matches. Size is stated for part of the rows, as once, few or many counts, or as a class when the clone is expanded.

v_gene,abundance,d_gene,j_gene,CDR3nt,CDR3aa
TRBV11-2,.,.,TRBJ2-5,TGTGCCAGCAGCTTAAGGGGCAGGAACCAAGAGACCCAGTACTTC,CASSLRGRNQETQYF
TRBV5-1,.,.,TRBJ2-6,TGCGCCAGCAGCTCGCAGGGTTTCTCTGGGGCCAACGTCCTGACTTTC,CASSSQGFSGANVLTF
TRBV11-2,.,.,TRBJ2-1,TGTGCCAACGGGGGGCCAGCAAATGAGCAGTTCTTC,CANGGPANEQFF
TRBV10-3,.,.,TRBJ1-5,TGTGCCATCGCTTCGGGATCGGGGAATAGCAATCAGCCCCAGCATTTT,CAIASGSGNSNQPQHF
TRBV7-9,.,TRBD1,TRBJ1-2,TGTGCCAGCAGCCAGATGGGACAGGAGAACTATGGCTACACCTTC,CASSQMGQENYGYTF
TRBV10-3,.,.,TRBJ2-5,TGTGCCATCAGTAATCAACGGGAGACCCAGTACTTC,CAISNQRETQYF
TRBV30,.,.,TRBJ1-1,TGTGCCTGGATTGGCGGGCCGAACACTGAAGCTTTCTTT,CAWIGGPNTEAFF
TRBV19,.,.,TRBJ1-1,TGTGCCAGCCAGGGTTACATGAACACTGAAGCTTTCTTT,CASQGYMNTEAFF
TRBV5-1,.,TRBD2,TRBJ2-7,TGCGCCAGCGGACTAGCGGGGGGGTCTACCTACGAGCAGTACTTC,CASGLAGGSTYEQYF
TRBV2,.,.,TRBJ1-2,TGTGCCAGCAGTGAGGGCGGCTACACCTTC,CASSEGGYTF
TRBV5-1,.,.,TRBJ1-3,TGCGCCAGCAGCTTAGGGGCCCTCTCTGGAAACACCATATATTTT,CASSLGALSGNTIYF
TRBV5-4,.,TRBD2,TRBJ2-3,TGTGCCAGCAGCTCCACGGGGGGGTTAGGCACAGATACGCAGTATTTT,CASSSTGGLGTDTQYF
TRBV4-2,.,.,TRBJ1-5,TGTGCCAGCAGCCAAGGCAGGACAGCCGCACAGCCCCAGCATTTT,CASSQGRTAAQPQHF
TRBV3-1/TRBV3-2,.,.,TRBJ1-6,TGTGCCAGCAGCCAAGCGGATAGACAGAAGTACTCACCCCTCCACTTT,CASSQADRQKYSPLHF
TRBV29-1,.,TRBD1,TRBJ2-7,TGCAGCGTGTGGACAGGGGGCTACGAGCAGTACTTC,CSVWTGGYEQYF
TRBV7-2,.,TRBD2,TRBJ2-3,TGTGCCAGCAGCTTAGGAGGTAGCGGGAGAGCGGGGGATACGCAGTATTTT,CASSLGGSGRAGDTQYF
TRBV15,.,TRBD2,TRBJ2-1,TGTGCCACCAGCAGAGATCAGCCTAGCGGACAAAACCCCTTCAAGTTCTTC,CATSRDQPSGQNPFKFF
TRBV18,few,.,TRBJ2-7,TGTGCCAGCTCACCGGAGATAGGTGGTAACGAGCAGTACTTC,CASSPEIGGNEQYF
TRBV18,.,TRBD2,TRBJ2-7,TGTGCCAGCTCAGGGACTAGGAGCTCCTACGAGCAGTACTTC,CASSGTRSSYEQYF
TRBV9,few,.,TRBJ1-1,TGTGCCAGCAGCCATGGATCTGGGGGCAGGAACACTGAAGCTTTCTTT,CASSHGSGGRNTEAFF
TRBV27,.,TRBD1,TRBJ1-6,TGTGCCAGCAGTCAGAGGACAGGGACGAATTCACCCCTCCACTTT,CASSQRTGTNSPLHF
TRBV5-5,.,TRBD2,TRBJ2-5,TGTGCCAGCAGCTCCGGGCCAGCGGGGACGTTCCAAGAGACCCAGTACTTC,CASSSGPAGTFQETQYF
TRBV29-1,.,.,TRBJ1-1,TGCAGCGTTGAAGACGGCCTGAGGACTGAAGCTTTCTTT,CSVEDGLRTEAFF
TRBV30,.,TRBD2,TRBJ2-7,TGTGCCTGGAGTACCAGCGGGGGGGCTAACGAGCAGTACTTC,CAWSTSGGANEQYF
TRBV11-2,.,TRBD2,TRBJ2-3,TGTGCCAGCAGCTTAGGGTATAGCGGGTCCAGCACAGATACGCAGTATTTT,CASSLGYSGSSTDTQYF
TRBV11-3,.,.,TRBJ2-1,TGTGCCAGCAGCCGAGCGGATAGCTCCTACAATGAGCAGTTCTTC,CASSRADSSYNEQFF
TRBV24-1,.,.,TRBJ1-5,TGTGCCACCAGTGGGACAGCAAGCCAGCCCCAGCATTTT,CATSGTASQPQHF
TRBV5-1,.,.,TRBJ2-5,TGCGCCAGCAGCTTGGTTCCGCGTCCGGAGACCCAGTACTTC,CASSLVPRPETQYF
TRBV7-8,.,.,TRBJ1-5,TGTGCCAGCAGCTTAGACTCGCTCGATTTTCAGCCCCAGCATTTT,CASSLDSLDFQPQHF
TRBV5-1,.,.,TRBJ2-5,TGCGCCAGCAGCTTGGCCGGGGATGGTATAGAGACCCAGTACTTC,CASSLAGDGIETQYF
TRBV6-4,.,.,TRBJ2-2,TGTGCCAGCTCGGAGGGGCGCTCAGCCGGGGAGCTGTTTTTT,CASSEGRSAGELFF
TRBV10-3,.,.,TRBJ2-7,TGTGCCAGTAAGACCCCCAACGAGGGCTCCTACGAGCAGTACTTC,CASKTPNEGSYEQYF
TRBV18,.,TRBD1,TRBJ1-6,TGTGCCAGCTCACCAGATTGGGGACAGGGTAGCTCCTATAATTCACCCCTCCACTTT,CASSPDWGQGSSYNSPLHF
TRBV7-9,.,TRBD1,TRBJ1-1,TGTGCCAGCAGCCCCCACAGGGGGCAGACTGAAGCTTTCTTT,CASSPHRGQTEAFF
TRBV5-1,once,.,TRBJ2-7,TGCGCCAGCAGCCCGGCGGACTCCTACGAGCAGTACTTC,CASSPADSYEQYF
TRBV11-2,.,TRBD1,TRBJ1-1,TGTGCCAGCAGCCCCGGGACAGGGACGAACACTGAAGCTTTCTTT,CASSPGTGTNTEAFF
TRBV2,.,.,TRBJ2-1,TGTGCCAGCAGCCCTAGAGAATACAATGAGCAGTTCTTC,CASSPREYNEQFF
TRBV10-3,.,.,TRBJ2-2,TGTGCCATCAGTGAGTCAGGGGCCGGGGAGCTGTTTTTT,CAISESGAGELFF
TRBV6-6,.,.,TRBJ2-7,TGTGCCAGCAGTTGCCCAGGGGTTGGATACGAGCAGTACTTC,CASSCPGVGYEQYF
TRBV3-1/TRBV3-2,.,TRBD2,TRBJ2-7,TGTGCCAGCAGCCCAGGACTAGCGAACAACGAGCAGTACTTC,CASSPGLANNEQYF
TRBV5-1,.,.,TRBJ2-7,TGCGCCAGCAGCTTGGAGGGTGGGCAGGGGGGCTACGAGCAGTACTTC,CASSLEGGQGGYEQYF
TRBV11-3,.,.,TRBJ2-7,TGTGCCAGCAGCTTGGGGCCTAGATCCGAGCAGTACTTC,CASSLGPRSEQYF
TRBV30,.,TRBD1,TRBJ1-4,TGTGCCTGGACCACAGGGGGCGCGGATGAAAAACTGTTTTTT,CAWTTGGADEKLFF
TRBV7-9,.,.,TRBJ2-7,TGTGCCAGCAGCCCCTCCGGACTACCCTACGAGCAGTACTTC,CASSPSGLPYEQYF
TRBV27,once,.,TRBJ1-4,TGTGCCAGCAGTTTATCGTTACAGGGTGGTAATGAAAAACTGTTTTTT,CASSLSLQGGNEKLFF
TRBV14,.,TRBD1,TRBJ1-2,TGTGCCAGCAGCCCCGGGACAGCGAACTATGGCTACACCTTC,CASSPGTANYGYTF
TRBV24-1,.,.,TRBJ2-2,TGTGCCACCAGTGATGTGGGAGATGGTAATGTTGGCGGGGAGCTGTTTTTT,CATSDVGDGNVGGELFF
TRBV27,.,.,TRBJ2-4,TGTGCCAGCGCTGGGCAGGAAAACATTCAGTACTTC,CASAGQENIQYF
TRBV10-3,.,TRBD2,TRBJ2-7,TGTGCCATCAGTGATAGCGGGAGCCCCCACGAGCAGTACTTC,CAISDSGSPHEQYF
TRBV30,.,.,TRBJ1-1,TGTGCCTGGAGTTTAGGCAGCGGAGCTGTAACTGAAGCTTTCTTT,CAWSLGSGAVTEAFF
TRBV19,.,.,TRBJ2-4,TGTGCCAGTAGTATCCCACAGGGAAAAGGGAAAAACATTCAGTACTTC,CASSIPQGKGKNIQYF